Reported below is one T cell receptor beta chain. Using RNA transcripts as the source, TCR beta CDR3 regions were amplified. HTBI primers were used for first-round RT-PCR of the TCR CDR3. TCRdb independently ran MiXCR on the multiplex PCR reads; one entry per CDR3 protein. The sample contains about 520,000 distinct CDR3 sequences, less than 25% of which appear only once. The data derive from a study of T cells in Graves' hyperthyroidism and ophthalmopathy. This clonotype originated in a woman aged 30 to 39 with Graves' ophthalmopathy. The source material was blood.

The CDR3 reads CASQTYGGNTEAFF. DNA for the CDR3: TGTGCCTCACAAACTTACGGAGGGAACACTGAAGCTTTCTTT. The chain couples TRBV11-1 to TRBJ1-1; D remains unclear. The CDR3 spans 14 residues. CDR1 is SGHAT, CDR2 FQDESV, per germline (reference sequence). V was clipped by 11 bases and J by 1 base, with 17 bases between them.